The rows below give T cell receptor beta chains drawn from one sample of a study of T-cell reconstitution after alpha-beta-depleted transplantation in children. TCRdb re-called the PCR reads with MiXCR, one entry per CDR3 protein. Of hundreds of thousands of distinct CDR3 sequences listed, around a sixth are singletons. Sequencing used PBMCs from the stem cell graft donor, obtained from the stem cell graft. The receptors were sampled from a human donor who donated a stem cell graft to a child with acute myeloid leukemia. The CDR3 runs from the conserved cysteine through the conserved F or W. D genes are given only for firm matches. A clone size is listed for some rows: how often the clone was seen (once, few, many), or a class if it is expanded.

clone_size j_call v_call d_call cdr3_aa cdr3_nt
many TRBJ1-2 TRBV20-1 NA CSARDLPWYRRGPNYGYTF TGCAGTGCTAGAGATCTCCCGTGGTACCGTCGTGGCCCTAACTATGGCTACACCTTC
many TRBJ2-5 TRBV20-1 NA CSATGAGEETQYF TGCAGTGCTACAGGGGCAGGGGAAGAGACCCAGTACTTC
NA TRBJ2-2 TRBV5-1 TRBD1 CASSDGTGYTGKLFF TGCGCCAGCAGCGATGGGACAGGTTACACCGGGAAGCTGTTTTTT
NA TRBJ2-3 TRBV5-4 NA CASSLEGLDTQYF TGTGCCAGCAGCTTGGAGGGGCTAGATACGCAGTATTTT
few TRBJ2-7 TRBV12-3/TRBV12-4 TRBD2 CASSSPGTSAYEQYF TGTGCCAGCAGCTCTCCCGGGACTAGCGCCTACGAGCAGTACTTC
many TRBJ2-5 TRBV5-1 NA CASRNQETQYF TGCGCCAGCAGGAACCAAGAGACCCAGTACTTC
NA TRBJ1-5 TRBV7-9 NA CASSSEPNQPQHF TGTGCCAGCAGCTCCGAACCCAATCAGCCCCAGCATTTT
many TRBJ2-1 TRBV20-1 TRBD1 CSALRQGAFNEQFF TGCAGTGCTCTAAGACAGGGGGCTTTTAATGAGCAGTTCTTC
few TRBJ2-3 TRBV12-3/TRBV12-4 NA CASTSGQASPPGQYF TGTGCCAGCACCTCCGGGCAGGCATCCCCCCCCGGGCAGTATTTT
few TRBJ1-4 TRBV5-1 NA CASSPFPTGGYNEKLFF TGCGCCAGCAGCCCCTTTCCGACAGGCGGCTATAATGAAAAACTGTTTTTT
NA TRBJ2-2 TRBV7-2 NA CASSSLGPGELFF TGTGCCAGCAGCTCCCTGGGTCCCGGGGAGCTGTTTTTT
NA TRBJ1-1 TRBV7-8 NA CASGFGRGAPSWLMNTEAFF TGTGCCAGCGGGTTCGGGAGAGGGGCCCCCTCTTGGTTGATGAACACTGAAGCTTTCTTT
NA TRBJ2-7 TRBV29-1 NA CSVIAEGGYEQYF TGCAGCGTTATCGCCGAAGGGGGGTACGAGCAGTACTTC
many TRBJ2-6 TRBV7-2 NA CASSLAGYAGANVLTF TGTGCCAGCAGCTTAGCGGGGTACGCTGGGGCCAACGTCCTGACTTTC
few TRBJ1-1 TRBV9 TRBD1 CASSVDYQGANEAFF TGTGCCAGCAGCGTAGATTACCAGGGGGCTAATGAAGCTTTCTTT
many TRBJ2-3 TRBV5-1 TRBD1 CASSLGQGGDTQYF TGTGCCAGCAGCTTAGGACAGGGAGGAGATACGCAGTATTTT
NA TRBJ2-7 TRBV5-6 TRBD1 CASSLTGTGRYEQYF TGTGCCAGCAGCTTGACCGGGACAGGGAGATACGAGCAGTACTTC
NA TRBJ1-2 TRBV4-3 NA CASSQDRDTHYGYTF TGCGCCAGCAGCCAAGACCGGGACACCCACTATGGCTACACCTTC
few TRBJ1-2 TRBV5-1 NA CASSLTRGNYGYTF TGCGCCAGCAGCTTGACCAGGGGCAACTATGGCTACACCTTC
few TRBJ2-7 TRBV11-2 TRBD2 CASSSGDATSDYEQYF TGTGCCAGCAGCTCCGGGGATGCGACTAGCGACTACGAGCAGTACTTC
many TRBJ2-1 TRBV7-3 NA CASSLGTLASNEQFF TGTGCCAGCAGCTTAGGTACGCTAGCCTCCAATGAGCAGTTCTTC
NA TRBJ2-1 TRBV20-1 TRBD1 CSAMDRGLDEQFF TGCAGTGCTATGGACAGGGGGCTCGATGAGCAGTTCTTC
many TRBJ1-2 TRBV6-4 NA CASRGDGNYGYTF TGTGCCAGCAGAGGGGACGGTAACTATGGCTACACCTTC
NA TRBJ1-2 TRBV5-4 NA CASSLGGGVVRGYTF TGTGCCAGCAGCCTGGGTGGTGGGGTGGTTCGTGGCTACACCTTC
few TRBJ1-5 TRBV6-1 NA CASILREGGQPQHF TGTGCCAGCATCCTACGGGAGGGCGGACAGCCCCAGCATTTT
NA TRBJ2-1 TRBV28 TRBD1 CASRDREIGEQFF TGTGCCAGCCGGGACAGGGAGATTGGTGAGCAGTTCTTC
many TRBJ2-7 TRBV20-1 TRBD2 CSARDGASGGYEQYF TGCAGTGCTAGAGATGGGGCTAGCGGGGGGTACGAGCAGTACTTC
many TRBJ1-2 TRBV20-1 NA CSAAPFRTGYGYTF TGCAGTGCGGCCCCCTTCAGGACGGGCTATGGCTACACCTTC
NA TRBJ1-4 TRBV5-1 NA CASSFEGGEKLFF TGCGCCAGCAGCTTTGAGGGAGGTGAAAAACTGTTTTTT